This T cell receptor beta chain was retrieved from a study of blood T cell repertoires in COVID-19. The overall study: Sources were T cells, B-cell-depleted T cells, or PBMCs; the material itself was cDNA or gDNA.

Method: immunoSEQ multiplex PCR; TCRdb's copy keeps in-frame clones and lacks some. The sample yields hundreds of thousands of clones, roughly 79% seen once. CDR3 length equals 13 residues. V was trimmed by 2 bases and J by 5 bases, leaving 9 bases between them. From germline, CDR1 is MNHEY and CDR2 SMNVEV (reference sequence). The clonotype comes from a woman older than 75 with COVID-19, enrolled during active disease. Sequencing was carried out using peripheral blood. This chain links TRBV27 with TRBJ1-1, with D possibly being TRBD1 (6 bases). Here the CDR3 reads CASSLGQLTEAFF. In DNA form, the CDR3 reads TGTGCCAGCAGTTTAGGACAGCTGACTGAAGCTTTCTTT.